A single T cell receptor beta chain is shown here with its context. Its antigen is undetermined. The data originate from a study of blood T cells in healthy people across ages. The second PCR ran about 7 to 12 cycles with a sample-barcoded 5' primer and J-beta primers. Each cDNA was tagged by a template-switch adaptor containing 12 random nucleotides. TCRdb processed the 5' RACE reads anew with MiXCR; each CDR3 protein has one entry. The table lists roughly 930,000 distinct CDR3 sequences, around 46% of them singletons. J lost 5 bases, V lost 5 bases, and 8 bases had no gene match. The CDR3 runs 13 residues. Germline values: CDR1 SQVTM, CDR2 ANQGSEA. General study results and limits: Relative to aged donors, long-lived donors carried more naive CD4+ cells and displayed higher diversity.

The TCR comes from a man aged 30 to 45 in good health. The rearrangement joins TRBV29-1 to TRBJ1-1; 7 bases match TRBD1. Specimen: blood. CDR3 sequence (DNA): TGCAGCGTTAGACAGGGTCATGATACTGAAGCTTTCTTT. Residues: CSVRQGHDTEAFF.